This T cell receptor beta chain was recorded in a study of T cell repertoires in cytomegalovirus infection. Overall study context: Signatures in public TCR beta sequences pointed to both CMV infection and matching HLA type. Findings and caveats of the study: Clonotype analysis showed dominance of the ex vivo response by HLA-C-restricted CMV-specific TCR beta clonotypes.

This clonotype was detected only a few times. Antigen specificity is unknown. TCRdb called the reads again in MiXCR, with one record for every CDR3 protein. The table records 150,000 to 200,000 distinct CDR3 sequences, roughly 17% of them present only once. The CDR3 spans 13 residues. V trimming: 3 bases; J trimming: 8 bases; junction bases outside the gene matches: 6. The germline CDR1 and CDR2 sequences are SGDLS and YYNGEE. The rearrangement links TRBV9 to TRBJ1-2, with TRBD1 matching 8 bases. The source is a human donor in good health (CMV status not recorded). Some clones in this sample may be carry-over from other donors' samples. Sequenced: CD8+ T cells from PBMCs. The CDR3 DNA reads TGTGCCAGCAGCGGAGACAGGGGACACGGCTACACCTTC. It yields the protein CASSGDRGHGYTF. The whole variable domain, remainder taken from reference TRBV9 and TRBJ1-2, is DSGVTQTPKHLITATGQRVTLRCSPRSGDLSVYWYQQSLDQGLQFLIQYYNGEERAKGNILERFSAQQFPDLHSELNLSSLELGDSALYFCASSGDRGHGYTFGSGTRLTVV.